This record concerns one TCR beta chain sequence. Its cognate antigen is unknown. The CDR3 totals 13 residues. The V and J ends lost 5 bases and 7 bases, in that order; junction bases with no gene match: 9. CDR1 and CDR2 (germline): SGHDT, YYEEEE. The assay was immunoSEQ multiplex PCR, and TCRdb's table has in-frame clones only and misses some. Altogether tens of thousands of clones are present, approximately 80% being singletons, with the ten largest covering 20% to 25%. The entry originates in a study of T cell responses to AZD1222 COVID-19 vaccine. Study-wide findings and caveats: The peak T cell response came first, and repertoires were sampled only after it. Among AZD1222 vaccinees, only six or seven were seropositive at baseline. CD4 TCRs linked to vaccination spanned spike, dominating at 160-218 and 743-854. Most donors were white British and more were female, and clonal diversity was possibly underestimated.

The material was peripheral blood, obtained on day 0 of MenACWY control vaccination. The gene calls are TRBV5-6 and TRBJ2-7; 7 bases agree with TRBD1. This clonotype was obtained from an adult in good health. CDR3 in amino acids: CASSFDREGEQYF. CDR3 sequence (DNA): TGTGCCAGCAGTTTCGACAGGGAAGGAGAGCAGTACTTC. The full variable domain, in which reference TRBV5-6 and TRBJ2-7 provide the parts outside the CDR3, is DAGVTQSPTHLIKTRGQQVTLRCSPKSGHDTVSWYQQALGQGPQFIFQYYEEEERQRGNFPDRFSGHQFPNYSSELNVNALLLGDSALYLCASSFDREGEQYFGPGTRLTVT.